The 30 T cell receptor beta chains listed next were all sequenced from one sample in a study of Graves' ophthalmopathy and Graves' hyperthyroidism. RNA transcripts were the template, and TCR beta CDR3 regions were amplified from them. A first-round RT-PCR used HTBI primers, followed by a second-round multiplex PCR. TCRdb ran MiXCR on the multiplex PCR reads and lists one entry per CDR3 protein. Of 660,000 or so distinct CDR3 sequences listed, roughly 39% are singletons. Sequencing was done on a sample of peripheral blood. These receptors were collected from an adult man with Graves' ophthalmopathy.

This chain connects TRBV5-5 to TRBJ2-5, with a possible D match to TRBD2 (5 bases). The CDR3 spans 14 residues. Germline V gene data show CDR1 as SGHKS and CDR2 as YYEKEE (reference sequence). V gave up 0 bases and J gave up 6 bases, with 12 bases separating them. The CDR3 protein is CASSLGTGLQTQYF. Here the CDR3 DNA reads TGTGCCAGCAGCTTGGGTACGGGGTTGCAGACCCAGTACTTC. The variable domain in full, completed from reference TRBV5-5 and TRBJ2-5, reads DAGVTQSPTHLIKTRGQQVTLRCSPISGHKSVSWYQQVLGQGPQFIFQYYEKEERGRGNFPDRFSARQFPNYSSELNVNALLLGDSALYLCASSLGTGLQTQYFGPGTRLLVL.

As concerns this clonotype: One end of the junction fails to match germline, which may point to a read error. The V and J genes are TRBV10-3 and TRBJ1-2; D is perhaps TRBD1 (6 bases). CDR3 length equals 13 residues. Germline CDR1 and CDR2: ENHRY and SYGVKD. The CDR3: CASSLTGNDGYTF. CDR3 DNA sequence: TGTGCCAGCAGTTTAACAGGGAATGATGGCTACACCTTC.

J is TRBJ1-2 and V is TRBV5-4, with TRBD1 identical over 7 bases. The CDR3 is 14 residues long. Germline CDR1 reads SGHNT; CDR2 reads YYREEE (reference sequence). J lost 8 bases, V lost 2 bases, and 9 bases had no gene match. CDR3 amino acids: CASSLETGVGGYTF. CDR3 nucleotides: TGTGCCAGCAGCTTAGAAACAGGGGTTGGCGGCTACACCTTC.

This clonotype was counted many times. The V call is TRBV7-9, the J call TRBJ2-7; maybe TRBD1 (7 bases). The CDR3 runs to 15 residues. From germline, CDR1 is SEHNR and CDR2 FQNEAQ (reference sequence). V lost 1 base and J 5 bases, leaving 15 bases between the germline ends. CDR3 region: CASSLVAGGPHEQYF. The DNA of the CDR3 is TGTGCCAGCAGCTTAGTGGCAGGGGGGCCCCACGAGCAGTACTTC.

J is TRBJ2-5 and V is TRBV5-1, with unresolved D. Germline values: CDR1 SGHRS, CDR2 YFSETQ. V was shortened by 4 bases and J by 7 bases, with 5 bases between the two germline ends. This CDR3 has 10 amino acids. CDR3: CASSVRTQYF. Here the CDR3 DNA reads TGCGCCAGCAGCGTCAGGACCCAGTACTTC. Drawing the rest from reference TRBV5-1 and TRBJ2-5, the complete variable domain is KAGVTQTPRYLIKTRGQQVTLSCSPISGHRSVSWYQQTPGQGLQFLFEYFSETQRNKGNFPGRFSGRQFSNSRSEMNVSTLELGDSALYLCASSVRTQYFGPGTRLLVL.

About this clonotype: A much bigger clone sits one base away, suggesting this may be a read error. The chain joins TRBV5-5 to TRBJ1-4; D is uncertain. The germline V gene encodes CDR1 SGHKS and CDR2 YYEKEE (reference sequence). This CDR3 region has 13 residues. CDR3 sequence reads: CASSRQTNEKPFF. The CDR3, as DNA: TGTGCCAGCAGCAGGCAAACTAATGAAAAACCGTTTTTT.

This clonotype was seen only a few times. The rearrangement joins TRBV5-5 to TRBJ2-7; perhaps TRBD1 as D (5 bases). The V end was cut by 2 bases, the J end by 3 bases, with 12 bases between. Germline V gives CDR1 SGHKS, CDR2 YYEKEE (reference sequence). The CDR3 totals 14 residues. The CDR3 here is CASSLRGTYYEQYF. CDR3 nucleotide sequence: TGTGCCAGCAGCTTAAGGGGAACCTACTACGAGCAGTACTTC.

Only a few counts were recorded for this clonotype. This chain uses TRBV6-5 with TRBJ1-6; weak D call: TRBD1 (6 bases). CDR1 MNHEY and CDR2 SVGAGI come from the germline V gene. CDR3 size: 17 residues. Trimming left V 1 base short and J 3 bases short, with 13 bases between. CDR3 sequence: CASSYFPGANYNSPLHF. DNA for the CDR3: TGTGCCAGCAGTTACTTTCCAGGGGCGAACTATAATTCACCCCTCCACTTT.

The genes are TRBV19 and TRBJ2-1; D unclear. With 5 bases removed from V and 9 bases from J, the gap between germline ends came to 11 bases. Per the germline V gene, CDR1 is LNHDA and CDR2 is SQIVND (reference sequence). The CDR3 has 12 amino acids. Written as DNA, the CDR3 is TGTGCCAGTAGTTTTCTAGTGGGTGAGCAGTTCTTC. As protein: CASSFLVGEQFF.

The chain uses TRBV2 and TRBJ1-4; the match to TRBD1 covers 8 bases. CDR3 size: 16 residues. Germline assignment: CDR1 SNHLY and CDR2 FYNNEI. Trimming removed 3 bases from V and 6 bases from J; junction bases left unmatched: 9. The CDR3 sequence: CASSEMAGGFDEKLFF. DNA of the CDR3: TGTGCCAGCAGTGAGATGGCAGGGGGCTTTGATGAAAAACTGTTTTTT.

This clonotype was recorded at least ten times. V gene TRBV25-1 combines with J gene TRBJ1-1; D call uncertain. Trimming shortened V by 4 bases and J by 0 bases, and 9 bases separated the two germline ends. The germline CDR1 and CDR2 sequences are MGHDK and SYGVNS. This CDR3 contains 14 residues. The CDR3 spells CASSGGNLNTEAFF. The CDR3 DNA follows: TGTGCCAGCAGTGGTGGCAACTTGAACACTGAAGCTTTCTTT.

The chain has TRBV10-3 and TRBJ2-5; TRBD1 matches at 9 bases. Germline V gene lookup returns CDR1 ENHRY and CDR2 SYGVKD. After removal of 3 bases from V and 5 bases from J, the junction contained 13 bases not matched to a gene. The CDR3 consists of 17 residues. In DNA, the CDR3 is TGTGCCATCAGTGACCCCGGGACAGGGCATGTTGGCGAGACCCAGTACTTC. It encodes CAISDPGTGHVGETQYF.

This chain connects TRBV10-3 to TRBJ2-5; the D gene is possibly TRBD2 (6 bases). Germline CDR1 reads ENHRY; CDR2 reads SYGVKD. The CDR3 is 12 amino acids. Deletions cut 5 bases from V and 5 bases from J, with 9 bases between. The CDR3 loop is CAISWRGETQYF. The CDR3 bases are TGTGCCATCAGTTGGCGGGGCGAGACCCAGTACTTC.

Ten or more counts support this clonotype. The chain couples TRBV12-3 or TRBV12-4 to TRBJ1-6; D gene ambiguous. This CDR3 has 14 amino acids. V shed 3 bases and J shed 10 bases, with 13 bases lying between them. CDR3 residues: CASSLKYPGSPLHF. Here the CDR3 DNA reads TGTGCCAGCAGTTTGAAGTACCCCGGGTCACCCCTCCACTTT.

V usage is TRBV4-3 and J usage is TRBJ1-3; D not resolved. Germline V lookup: CDR1 LGHNA, CDR2 YSLEER. This CDR3 spans 17 amino acids. The germline V and J ends were trimmed by 4 bases and 2 bases, with 18 bases remaining between them. CDR3 amino acids: CASSPKYLYGAGNTIYF. The CDR3, as DNA: TGCGCCAGCAGCCCGAAGTACCTTTACGGGGCTGGAAACACCATATATTTT.

This clonotype has only a few counts. The chain combines TRBV7-3 with TRBJ2-7; perhaps TRBD2 as D (6 bases). In germline, CDR1 is SGHTA, CDR2 FQGTGA. V lost 1 base and J 2 bases, leaving 12 bases between the germline ends. This CDR3 comprises 15 residues. As DNA, the CDR3 is TGTGCCAGCAGCTTAAAGAGCGGGCCACCCTACGAGCAGTACTTC. Translated: CASSLKSGPPYEQYF.

This chain joins TRBV12-3 or TRBV12-4 and TRBJ2-5, with no clear D. There are 14 residues in the CDR3. Trimming removed 3 bases from V and 5 bases from J, with 13 bases in between. CDR3 sequence: CASSFYGQSETQYF. In DNA form, the CDR3 reads TGTGCCAGCAGTTTCTATGGGCAGAGTGAGACCCAGTACTTC.

The table lists this clonotype with many counts. This chain connects TRBV2 to TRBJ1-1, with D hard to call. V lost 4 bases, J lost 5 bases, and 20 bases lay in between. Germline V gene sequence: CDR1 SNHLY, CDR2 FYNNEI. The CDR3 sequence is 16 residues long. CDR3 in DNA: TGTGCCAGCAGTGCTGGGCCCATCTTTCCTGGGACTGAAGCTTTCTTT. Residues: CASSAGPIFPGTEAFF.

This rearrangement joins TRBV12-3 or TRBV12-4 to TRBJ2-6; the D gene is possibly TRBD1 (6 bases). The CDR3 is 14 residues long. V lost 6 bases to trimming and J lost 6 bases, with 12 bases between them. The CDR3 nucleotides are TGTGCCAGCAGCCCCATGGGGGCGGCCAACGTCCTGACTTTC. Translated: CASSPMGAANVLTF.

In its sample, this clonotype was seen many times. The rearrangement joins TRBV14 to TRBJ1-1; possibly TRBD1 for D (6 bases). With 1 base removed from V and 0 bases from J, the gap between germline ends came to 12 bases. Germline V CDR1 and CDR2: SGHDN, FVKESK. The CDR3 length is 16 residues. The CDR3, as DNA: TGTGCCAGCAGCCAAGCCTGGGGACAAATGAACACTGAAGCTTTCTTT. Translation: CASSQAWGQMNTEAFF. The variable domain in full, with the rest retrieved from reference TRBV14 and TRBJ1-1, is EAGVTQFPSHSVIEKGQTVTLRCDPISGHDNLYWYRRVMGKEIKFLLHFVKESKQDESGMPNNRFLAERTGGTYSTLKVQPAELEDSGVYFCASSQAWGQMNTEAFFGQGTRLTVV.

On this clonotype itself: The junction departs from germline at one end; a sequencing error may be responsible. J is TRBJ1-1 and V is TRBV12-5; the match to TRBD1 covers 9 bases. The length of the CDR3 is 14 residues. The germline gives CDR1 LGHNT, CDR2 FRNRAP. CDR3 amino acids: CASGLNTRDRDVLF. CDR3 DNA sequence: TGTGCTAGTGGTTTGAATACCCGGGACAGGGACGTCCTCTTT.

This clonotype is a singleton in its sample. V is TRBV29-1 and J is TRBJ1-1; D unclear. The germline gives CDR1 SQVTM, CDR2 ANQGSEA. There are 12 residues in the CDR3. The V end was cut by 3 bases, the J end by 7 bases, with 12 bases between. Here the CDR3 DNA reads TGCAGCGTTGAGGGTACCGGGGATGAAGCTTTCTTT. Protein sequence: CSVEGTGDEAFF.

V gene TRBV29-1 combines with J gene TRBJ1-2; 8 bases align to TRBD1. Germline CDR1 reads SQVTM; CDR2 reads ANQGSEA. This CDR3 is built from 13 residues. In DNA, the CDR3 is TGCAGTGAACAGCCGGGACAGGTCTATGGCTACACCTTC. Protein product: CSEQPGQVYGYTF.

This clonotype was detected ten times or more. The chain employs TRBV24-1 and TRBJ2-2; 8 bases are a match to TRBD1. The CDR3 has 16 amino acids. Germline V gene sequence: CDR1 KGHDR, CDR2 SFDVKD. Trimming at V came to 2 bases and at J to 1 base, leaving 2 bases not matched to a gene. The DNA of the CDR3 is TGTGCCACCAGTGATTGGGGGACAGGGAACACCGGGGAGCTGTTTTTT. Its protein product is CATSDWGTGNTGELFF.

The chain uses TRBV5-5 and TRBJ1-5; tentatively, D is TRBD1 (5 bases). CDR3 length equals 14 residues. The germline V gene encodes CDR1 SGHKS and CDR2 YYEKEE (reference sequence). V lost 4 bases to trimming and J lost 9 bases, with 17 bases between them. The CDR3 sequence: CASSPRDRGGPQHF. The DNA of the CDR3 is TGTGCCAGCAGCCCTAGGGACCGTGGGGGGCCCCAGCATTTT.

This clonotype was seen repeatedly, ten times or more. The chain has TRBV29-1 and TRBJ2-7; D is tentatively TRBD1 or TRBD2 (5 bases each). Per germline, CDR1 SQVTM and CDR2 ANQGSEA. The CDR3 length is 13 residues. V was pared by 3 bases and J by 2 bases, with 11 bases between. The CDR3 DNA follows: TGCAGCGTTGAGGACACTAGAACCTACGAGCAGTACTTC. Protein product: CSVEDTRTYEQYF.

The chain uses TRBV3-1 and TRBJ2-7, with 9 bases matching TRBD1. V dropped 5 bases and J dropped 3; count of bases not matched to a gene: 11. The CDR3 is 16 residues long. Germline CDR1 reads LGHDT; CDR2 reads YNNKEL (reference sequence). CDR3 amino acids: CASSLPRTGAVYEQYF. CDR3 DNA sequence: TGTGCCAGCAGCTTGCCCCGGACAGGGGCTGTCTACGAGCAGTACTTC.

This clonotype appeared many times. The chain carries TRBV19 and TRBJ1-5; D is uncertain. This CDR3 comprises 16 residues. From germline, CDR1 is LNHDA and CDR2 SQIVND (reference sequence). The V gene lost 3 bases and the J gene lost 6 bases, with 18 bases spanning the gap. In DNA form, the CDR3 reads TGTGCCAGTAGTATCCCCGCAGCCCCGTGGGGTCAGCCCCAGCATTTT. Its translation: CASSIPAAPWGQPQHF.

The sample holds a few counts of this clonotype. The V call is TRBV24-1, the J call TRBJ2-1; unclear D gene. The CDR3 has 15 amino acids. The germline V and J ends were trimmed by 5 bases and 6 bases, with 16 bases remaining between them. Germline loops: CDR1 KGHDR, CDR2 SFDVKD. Here the CDR3 reads CATSGMGRTPNEQFF. The DNA for the CDR3 is TGTGCCACCAGTGGGATGGGTCGGACCCCCAATGAGCAGTTCTTC.

This clonotype was counted ten times or more. The rearrangement links TRBV15 to TRBJ1-5; no definite D call. This CDR3 comprises 13 residues. Germline CDR1 and CDR2: LNHNV and YYDKDF (reference sequence). V lost 5 bases and J lost 7, with 12 bases in between. The CDR3 region is CATSRFPGQPQHF. DNA for the CDR3: TGTGCCACCAGCCGCTTCCCGGGACAGCCCCAGCATTTT.